This T cell receptor beta chain was identified during a study of control samples from healthy donors and cancer patients. Measured with immunoSEQ multiplex PCR; TCRdb has only the in-frame clones, and not every one. The data hold some 160,000 clones, with roughly 90% observed a single time. Germline lookup yields CDR1 LNHDA and CDR2 SQIVND (reference sequence). With 1 base removed from V and 2 bases from J, the gap between germline ends came to 11 bases. The length of the CDR3 is 15 residues. The J gene is TRBJ1-1, the V gene TRBV19; D unclear. The TCR originated in a man aged 30 to 45 in good health. What was sequenced was blood. The CDR3 DNA sequence: TGTGCCAGTAGTATAGGCCCCCCACGAAACACTGAAGCTTTCTTT. As protein: CASSIGPPRNTEAFF.